The 27 T cell receptor beta chains presented below share a single source sample, sequenced in a study of cytomegalovirus exposure and HLA in healthy donors. This PCR relied on a set of 60 Vbeta primers and 13 Jbeta primers. Only in-frame clones appear in the TCRdb table, and some are missing; sequencing was by immunoSEQ multiplex PCR. This table has under 150,000 clones, around 78% appearing once. Sequenced input: PBMCs. The source is a female donor in good health and CMV-seropositive.

The J gene is TRBJ2-5, the V gene TRBV29-1; 9 positions match TRBD1. There are 12 residues in the CDR3. Trimming at V came to 8 bases and at J to 5 bases, leaving 6 bases not matched to a gene. CDR1 is SQVTM and CDR2 is ANQGSEA in the germline V gene. The CDR3 protein is CSSTGGQETQYF. CDR3 DNA sequence: TGCAGCAGCACAGGGGGCCAGGAGACCCAGTACTTC.

The sample holds one count of this clone. The J gene is TRBJ2-7, the V gene TRBV27; weak D call: TRBD1 (6 bases). This CDR3 has 14 residues. Germline V gene sequence: CDR1 MNHEY, CDR2 SMNVEV (reference sequence). Trimming took off 3 bases at V and 2 bases at J, with 11 bases between the two ends. CDR3 region: CASSFRGIPYEQYF. CDR3 coding DNA: TGTGCCAGCAGTTTCAGGGGTATTCCCTACGAGCAGTACTTC.

The chain recombines TRBV10-3 with TRBJ2-7, with D uncertain. Trimming removed 3 bases from V and 0 bases from J, with 12 bases in between. The length of the CDR3 is 15 residues. The V gene's germline CDR1 is ENHRY and CDR2 SYGVKD. The chain's CDR3 is CAISEILGNSYEQYF. CDR3 bases: TGTGCCATCAGTGAAATTTTGGGCAACTCCTACGAGCAGTACTTC.

The J gene is TRBJ2-3, the V gene TRBV29-1, with D unresolved. Germline V gives CDR1 SQVTM, CDR2 ANQGSEA. The CDR3 length is 15 residues. The ends were cut back, 4 bases at V and 4 bases at J, with 18 bases in the middle. CDR3 coding DNA: TGCAGCGTTGCCCTACGGGTAGTCTCGGCAGATACGCAGTATTTT. This translates into CSVALRVVSADTQYF.

The chain employs TRBV19 and TRBJ2-3; the D gene is possibly TRBD1 (6 bases). This CDR3 region has 15 residues. V dropped 5 bases and J dropped 1 base, with 13 bases sitting between them. Germline V gene data show CDR1 as LNHDA and CDR2 as SQIVND (reference sequence). This CDR3 is CASSPAQGGTDTQYF. Written as DNA, the CDR3 is TGTGCCAGTAGTCCCGCACAGGGAGGCACAGATACGCAGTATTTT.

The chain couples TRBV28 to TRBJ2-7; 7 nucleotides match TRBD1. From germline, CDR1 is MDHEN and CDR2 SYDVKM. V gave up 6 bases and J gave up 0 bases; unmatched junction bases: 11. This CDR3 has 16 residues. The CDR3 DNA sequence: TGTGCCAGCAGGGCTCAGGGGACAGTCCTCTCCTACGAGCAGTACTTC. Residues: CASRAQGTVLSYEQYF.

This chain links TRBV10-3 with TRBJ2-7, with 8 positions matching TRBD2. Germline values: CDR1 ENHRY, CDR2 SYGVKD. Trimming cost V 6 bases and J 6 bases; bases outside gene matches: 10. The CDR3 extends over 14 amino acids. The CDR3 region has the DNA TGTGCCATCAGCGATCAGCGGGAGTCACGCGAGCAGTACTTC. Its translation: CAISDQRESREQYF.

This clone came up a few times. The chain employs TRBV6-6 and TRBJ2-5; 7 bases line up with TRBD1. The better agreement between TRBJ2-7 and the DNA end casts doubt on the J call. Germline lookup yields CDR1 MNHNY and CDR2 SVGAGI (reference sequence). The CDR3 has 14 amino acids. Here the CDR3 DNA reads TGTGCCAGCAGTTACTCGCAGGGGGCCTACGAGCAGTACTTC. Its protein product is CASSYSQGAYEQYF.

CDR3 amino acids: CATSSGGAGEKLFF. CDR3 coding DNA: TGTGCCACCAGCAGTGGGGGCGCAGGCGAAAAACTGTTTTTT. The rearrangement joins TRBV15 to TRBJ1-4; D might be TRBD1 (6 bases). The germline gives CDR1 LNHNV, CDR2 YYDKDF (reference sequence). Trimming pared 3 bases from V and 8 bases from J, leaving 13 bases between. The CDR3 totals 14 residues.

V gene TRBV2 combines with J gene TRBJ1-1; D unresolved. The CDR3 loop spans 13 amino acids. From germline, CDR1 is SNHLY and CDR2 FYNNEI. Trimming shortened V by 4 bases and J by 1 base, and 7 bases separated the two germline ends. CDR3 loop: CASSVQWNTEAFF. CDR3 DNA: TGTGCCAGCAGTGTCCAATGGAACACTGAAGCTTTCTTT.

The chain is built from TRBV5-4 and TRBJ2-1, with 8 bases lining up with TRBD2. The CDR3 has 16 residues. The V gene end was trimmed by 4 bases and the J gene end by 8 bases; junction bases not matched to a gene: 14. Germline-derived CDR1 and CDR2 are SGHNT and YYREEE (reference sequence). The CDR3 spells CASSLILAGGSDEQFF. In DNA form, the CDR3 reads TGTGCCAGCAGCCTAATCCTGGCGGGAGGCTCCGATGAGCAGTTCTTC.

V usage is TRBV18 and J usage is TRBJ1-4; 7 bases fit TRBD1. Germline CDR1 reads KGHSH; CDR2 reads LQKENI. V was pared by 5 bases and J by 3 bases, with 6 bases of the junction left unmatched. The length of the CDR3 is 15 residues. CDR3 bases: TGTGCCAGCTCAGGCCGACAGGGTTCTAATGAAAAACTGTTTTTT. Its translation is CASSGRQGSNEKLFF.

V gene TRBV15 combines with J gene TRBJ2-1; TRBD2 matches 8 bases. CDR1 and CDR2 (germline): LNHNV, YYDKDF (reference sequence). The CDR3 extends over 20 amino acids. J was trimmed by 9 bases and V by 1 base; bases with no gene match: 23. In DNA form, the CDR3 reads TGTGCCACCAGCAGAGCCGGAGGGGTCACCGGGACTAGAAGTTTTGTTGAGCAGTTCTTC. As protein: CATSRAGGVTGTRSFVEQFF. The full variable domain, rest sourced from reference TRBV15 and TRBJ2-1, is DAMVIQNPRYQVTQFGKPVTLSCSQTLNHNVMYWYQQKSSQAPKLLFHYYDKDFNNEADTPDNFQSRRPNTSFCFLDIRSPGLGDTAMYLCATSRAGGVTGTRSFVEQFFGPGTRLTVL.

This chain joins TRBV28 and TRBJ1-1; 12 bases are a match to TRBD1. The germline gives CDR1 MDHEN, CDR2 SYDVKM. Losses at the gene ends were 4 bases for V and 8 bases for J; bases not matched to a gene: 8. CDR3 length equals 15 residues. The CDR3 nucleotides read TGTGCCAGCAGTTCCCCGGGACAGGGGGCGCGGGAAGCTTTCTTT. Translated, it gives CASSSPGQGAREAFF. Full variable domain (remainder filled in from reference TRBV28 and TRBJ1-1): DVKVTQSSRYLVKRTGEKVFLECVQDMDHENMFWYRQDPGLGLRLIYFSYDVKMKEKGDIPEGYSVSREKKERFSLILESASTNQTSMYLCASSSPGQGAREAFFGQGTRLTVV.

This sequence joins TRBV5-1 and TRBJ1-1, with a tentative D call TRBD1 (6 bases). From germline, CDR1 is SGHRS and CDR2 YFSETQ. This CDR3 comprises 15 residues. V lost 0 bases, J lost 7 bases, and 16 bases lay in between. CDR3 coding DNA: TGCGCCAGCAGCTTGGAGGGGGTTGCCCGCGGTGAAGCTTTCTTT. Translated: CASSLEGVARGEAFF.

A single count supports this clone. This sequence joins TRBV5-1 and TRBJ2-7; 9 bases align to TRBD2. The CDR3 is 15 amino acids. V lost 2 bases and J lost 4; bases outside the gene matches: 7. Germline loops: CDR1 SGHRS, CDR2 YFSETQ. The CDR3 reads CASSFEGTSNYEQYF. CDR3 in DNA: TGCGCCAGCAGCTTTGAAGGGACTAGCAATTACGAGCAGTACTTC.

The chain couples TRBV7-2 to TRBJ2-2, with TRBD2 matching 14 bases. Trimming removed 6 bases from V and 7 bases from J; junction bases left unmatched: 10. The germline gives CDR1 SGHTA, CDR2 FQGNSA. This CDR3 has 17 amino acids. CDR3 sequence (DNA): TGTGCCAGCAGGCACGGGACTAGCGGGAGTCATGACGGGGAGCTGTTTTTT. Encoded protein: CASRHGTSGSHDGELFF.

The chain couples TRBV18 to TRBJ1-3; D call uncertain. Germline loops: CDR1 KGHSH, CDR2 LQKENI. V lost 6 bases and J lost 0, with 9 bases in between. The CDR3 spans 14 residues. The CDR3 nucleotides are TGTGCCAGCTCCCCTACAGCCTCTGGAAACACCATATATTTT. Translation gives CASSPTASGNTIYF.

The V and J genes are TRBV7-6 and TRBJ2-2, with TRBD2 matching 8 bases. Germline V gene lookup returns CDR1 SGHVS and CDR2 FNYEAQ. This CDR3 has 14 residues. The V and J ends lost 0 bases and 6 bases, in that order; junction bases with no gene match: 0. The CDR3 loop reads CASSLARGAGELFF. The CDR3 nucleotides are TGTGCCAGCAGCTTAGCGCGGGGGGCCGGGGAGCTGTTTTTT.

The CDR3 DNA follows: TGCGCCAGCAGTGACGACAGGGGGCAAGATACGCAGTATTTT. Protein: CASSDDRGQDTQYF. The gene calls are TRBV10-2 and TRBJ2-3; 10 nucleotides agree with TRBD1. Germline V CDR1 and CDR2: WSHSY, SAAADI. The ends lost 3 bases at V and 5 bases at J; junction bases unmatched: 2. The CDR3 runs to 14 residues.

V usage is TRBV4-1 and J usage is TRBJ1-3; D call uncertain. The CDR3 is 15 amino acids. CDR1 and CDR2 (germline): MGHRA, YSYEKL. Trimming removed 4 bases at V and 0 bases at J, with 10 bases between. CDR3 coding DNA: TGCGCCAGCAGCCTCTCAAGGAGCTCTGGAAACACCATATATTTT. Protein sequence: CASSLSRSSGNTIYF.

This clone was seen more than once but under ten times. The chain employs TRBV20-1 and TRBJ1-2; D call uncertain. Trimming left V 6 bases short and J 4 bases short, with 9 bases between. CDR3 length: 11 amino acids. CDR1 is DFQATT, CDR2 SNEGSKA, per germline (reference sequence). The CDR3 DNA is TGCAGTGCCCCCAGGCTCTATGGCTACACCTTC. It encodes CSAPRLYGYTF.

The chain combines TRBV27 with TRBJ2-1, with 12 bases identical to TRBD2. Losses at the gene ends were 5 bases for V and 4 bases for J; bases not matched to a gene: 3. CDR1 MNHEY and CDR2 SMNVEV come from the germline V gene (reference sequence). The CDR3 length is 15 residues. CDR3 in DNA: TGTGCCAGCAGTAGGACTAGCGGGGATTACAATGAGCAGTTCTTC. Its protein product is CASSRTSGDYNEQFF.

The rearrangement links TRBV6-1 to TRBJ2-2; 7 nucleotides align to TRBD1. The germline gives CDR1 MNHNS, CDR2 SASEGT. V shed 6 bases and J 8 bases; nucleotides not matched to a gene: 3. CDR3 length: 12 residues. CDR3 region: CASRTGLGELFF. The CDR3 region has the DNA TGTGCCAGCAGGACAGGGTTGGGGGAGCTGTTTTTT.

This clone was counted once. The chain employs TRBV9 and TRBJ2-2, with D possibly matching TRBD1 (8 bases). The CDR3 runs to 16 residues. Germline V gene data show CDR1 as SGDLS and CDR2 as YYNGEE. Trimming cost V 4 bases and J 4 bases, with 17 bases left between them. The CDR3 reads CASSSGRTGITGELFF. In nucleotides, the CDR3 is TGTGCCAGCAGCTCCGGGAGGACAGGGATCACCGGGGAGCTGTTTTTT.

The V call is TRBV5-4, the J call TRBJ2-6; D is unclear. Germline V gene data show CDR1 as SGHNT and CDR2 as YYREEE (reference sequence). The CDR3 sequence is 15 residues long. V was shortened by 3 bases and J by 2 bases, with 9 bases between the two germline ends. The CDR3 is CASSSGSTGANVLTF. The CDR3 DNA reads as TGTGCCAGCAGCTCAGGTTCTACTGGGGCCAACGTCCTGACTTTC.

This clone was counted once. This sequence joins TRBV14 and TRBJ2-7; D call uncertain. CDR3 size: 15 residues. The germline CDR1 and CDR2 sequences are SGHDN and FVKESK. The V end was cut by 4 bases, the J end by 1 base, with 14 bases between. CDR3 nucleotide sequence: TGTGCCAGCAGCCCGAGAGGTTGGTTTTCCTACGAGCAGTACTTC. This codes for CASSPRGWFSYEQYF.